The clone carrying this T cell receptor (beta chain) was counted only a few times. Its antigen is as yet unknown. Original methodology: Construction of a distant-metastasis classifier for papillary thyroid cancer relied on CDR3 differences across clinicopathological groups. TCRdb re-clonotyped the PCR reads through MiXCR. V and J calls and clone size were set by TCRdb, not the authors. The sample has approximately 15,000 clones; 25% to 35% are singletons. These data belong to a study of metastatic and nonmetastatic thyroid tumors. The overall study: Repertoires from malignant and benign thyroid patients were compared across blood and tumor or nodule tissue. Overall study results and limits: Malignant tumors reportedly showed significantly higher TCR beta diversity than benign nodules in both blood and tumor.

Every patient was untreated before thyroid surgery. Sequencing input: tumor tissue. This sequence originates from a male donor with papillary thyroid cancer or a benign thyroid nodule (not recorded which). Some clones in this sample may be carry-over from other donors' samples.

CDR3 coding DNA: TGTGCCAGCAGTTTATATGCAGCTCAAGAGACCCAGTACTTC. Residues: CASSLYAAQETQYF. The chain is built from TRBV12-3 or TRBV12-4 and TRBJ2-5; D gene ambiguous. Between the trimmed V and J ends, which lost 2 bases and 2 bases, there was a span of 9 bases. This CDR3 contains 14 residues.